The 23 T cell receptor beta chains reported below all come from one sample, sequenced in a study of blood T cells in healthy people across ages. Then a second PCR, running about 7 to 11 cycles, was carried out with a sample-barcoded 5' primer and a J-beta primer mix. TCRdb itself ran the 5' RACE reads through MiXCR, one entry per CDR3 protein. The sample has fewer than 2,000,000 distinct CDR3 sequences; about two fifths are singletons. Sequences were obtained from blood. These receptor sequences come from a human donor in good health.

The chain couples TRBV20-1 to TRBJ2-7; 11 bases agree with TRBD1. V shed 5 bases and J 7 bases; nucleotides not matched to a gene: 13. In germline, CDR1 is DFQATT, CDR2 SNEGSKA (reference sequence). The CDR3 covers 15 residues. The chain's CDR3 is CSAPSRDRGAWEQYF. The CDR3 DNA sequence: TGCAGTGCTCCATCAAGGGACAGGGGGGCTTGGGAGCAGTACTTC.

This chain joins TRBV12-5 and TRBJ2-7; the D call may be TRBD1 or TRBD2 (5 bases each). Matching the DNA end better, TRBJ2-5 makes the J call doubtful. The length of the CDR3 is 15 residues. Per germline, CDR1 LGHNT and CDR2 FRNRAP. This CDR3 reads CASGRTGTPTETQYF. The CDR3 DNA is TGTGCTAGTGGTCGAACCGGGACCCCCACCGAGACCCAGTACTTC.

The V gene is TRBV10-3, the J gene TRBJ1-5, with D possibly matching TRBD1 (5 bases). Germline CDR1 ENHRY, CDR2 SYGVKD. This CDR3 comprises 15 residues. Trimming removed 3 bases from V and 0 bases from J, with 9 bases in between. This CDR3 reads CAISEGHYSNQPQHF. CDR3 DNA sequence: TGTGCCATCAGTGAAGGACACTATAGCAATCAGCCCCAGCATTTT.

Concerning this clonotype: At one end the junction does not follow the germline gene, possibly because of a read error. The chain's CDR3 is CASSLDSYNKQFF. DNA for the CDR3: TGTGCCAGCAGCCTGGACAGTTACAATAAGCAGTTCTTC. The chain has TRBV6-5 and TRBJ2-1; TRBD1 might be the D (6 bases). There are 13 residues in the CDR3. CDR1 and CDR2 from the germline V gene are MNHEY and SVGAGI.

The rearrangement joins TRBV6-1 to TRBJ2-7; the match to TRBD2 covers 11 bases. After removal of 5 bases from V and 2 bases from J, the junction contained 8 bases not matched to a gene. Germline V CDR1 and CDR2: MNHNS, SASEGT. CDR3 size: 16 residues. For the CDR3, the DNA is TGTGCCAGCAGTAGGCTAGCGGGGGGATCGACCTACGAGCAGTACTTC. It encodes CASSRLAGGSTYEQYF.

The chain links TRBV6-2 or TRBV6-3 to TRBJ2-5; D is perhaps TRBD2 (6 bases). V was pared by 5 bases and J by 1 base, with 23 bases between. The CDR3 is 18 amino acids. Germline CDR1 and CDR2: MNHEY and SVGEGT. The CDR3 loop reads CASSHSTAGSDGQETQYF. CDR3 sequence (DNA): TGTGCCAGCAGTCATAGTACCGCGGGGTCTGACGGCCAAGAGACCCAGTACTTC.

This clonotype was picked up a small number of times. The rearrangement uses TRBV6-6 and TRBJ2-7; D ambiguous. The V gene's germline CDR1 is MNHNY and CDR2 SVGAGI (reference sequence). V was cut by 6 bases and J by 7 bases, with 13 bases left in between. The CDR3 runs to 12 residues. CDR3 DNA sequence: TGTGCCAGCAGCTCTCTCATGGGGGAGCAGTACTTC. This codes for CASSSLMGEQYF.

V and J are TRBV10-3 and TRBJ1-5, with D perhaps matching TRBD1 (5 bases). This CDR3 contains 14 residues. From germline, CDR1 is ENHRY and CDR2 SYGVKD. V was pared by 3 bases and J by 6 bases, with 12 bases between. DNA of the CDR3: TGTGCCATCAGTGAAGCAGGGATGACTCAGCCCCAGCATTTT. Its translation is CAISEAGMTQPQHF.

This clonotype was observed a few times. The DNA for the CDR3 is TGTGCCAGCAGTTACTGGGCTAGCAGAGAGACCCAGTACTTC. Translated: CASSYWASRETQYF. The rearrangement joins TRBV6-5 to TRBJ2-5; tentatively, D is TRBD2 (5 bases). CDR1 MNHEY and CDR2 SVGAGI come from the germline V gene. The CDR3 sequence is 14 residues long. Trimming cost V 1 base and J 4 bases, with 10 bases left between them.

The V call is TRBV11-2, the J call TRBJ2-3; D may be TRBD1 (5 bases). With 5 bases removed from V and 8 bases from J, the gap between germline ends came to 20 bases. Germline V lookup: CDR1 SGHAT, CDR2 FQNNGV. The CDR3 length is 15 residues. CDR3 sequence reads: CASSPPWGTDGTQYF. The CDR3 bases are TGTGCCAGCAGCCCGCCGTGGGGCACAGATGGTACGCAGTATTTT.

The rearrangement uses TRBV2 and TRBJ2-1, with a weak D call TRBD2 (7 bases). Germline V gives CDR1 SNHLY, CDR2 FYNNEI. This CDR3 comprises 15 residues. Trimming pared 1 base from V and 4 bases from J, leaving 11 bases between. The CDR3 loop is CASSEGAGAYNEQFF. The CDR3 DNA follows: TGTGCCAGCAGTGAAGGCGCGGGGGCGTACAATGAGCAGTTCTTC.

The table lists this clonotype with a few counts. The chain is built from TRBV20-1 and TRBJ2-5; D perhaps matches TRBD2 (5 bases). Trimming pared 6 bases from V and 5 bases from J, leaving 19 bases between. This CDR3 spans 14 amino acids. CDR1 is DFQATT, CDR2 SNEGSKA, per germline (reference sequence). The CDR3 DNA reads as TGCAGTGCAGGGAGAAGGCAGGTCATGGAGACCCAGTACTTC. Residues: CSAGRRQVMETQYF.

This clonotype was detected only a few times. The rearrangement joins TRBV24-1 to TRBJ2-1, with D possibly being TRBD1 or TRBD2 (6 bases each). Germline V gene lookup returns CDR1 KGHDR and CDR2 SFDVKD. CDR3 length: 16 amino acids. V gave up 5 bases and J gave up 6 bases, with 19 bases separating them. In DNA form, the CDR3 reads TGTGCCACCAGTGCTTCCGGGGGCACCTTCTTCAATGAGCAGTTCTTC. Translation: CATSASGGTFFNEQFF.

The chain combines TRBV7-2 with TRBJ1-2; no clear D. Germline assignment: CDR1 SGHTA and CDR2 FQGNSA. The CDR3 has 14 residues. V shed 3 bases and J shed 2 bases, with 10 bases lying between them. In nucleotides, the CDR3 is TGTGCCAGCAGCTTGTCACAGCCCAACTATGGCTACACCTTC. Residues: CASSLSQPNYGYTF.

Note on this clonotype: A read error is possible here, since a much larger clone lies one base away. The J gene is TRBJ1-6, the V gene TRBV5-6; D unclear. This CDR3 has 13 amino acids. Per the germline V gene, CDR1 is SGHDT and CDR2 is YYEEEE. The CDR3 loop reads CAGSFRSRSPLHF. CDR3 bases: TGTGCCGGCAGCTTTCGGTCGAGATCACCCCTCCACTTT.

The chain carries TRBV7-9 and TRBJ1-1; D call uncertain. V lost 4 bases and J 5 bases, leaving 8 bases between the germline ends. The CDR3 runs to 12 residues. The germline gives CDR1 SEHNR, CDR2 FQNEAQ (reference sequence). CDR3 sequence: CASSSSWTEAFF. In nucleotides, the CDR3 is TGTGCCAGCAGCTCAAGTTGGACTGAAGCTTTCTTT.

The rearrangement links TRBV7-2 to TRBJ2-3, with no clear D. Looked up from germline, CDR1 is SGHTA and CDR2 is FQGNSA. This CDR3 spans 14 amino acids. V lost 3 bases and J lost 3, with 10 bases in between. The CDR3 DNA follows: TGTGCCAGCAGCTTCGGGTACGGGACAGATACGCAGTATTTT. It codes for CASSFGYGTDTQYF. Full variable domain (outside the CDR3, taken from reference TRBV7-2 and TRBJ2-3): GAGVSQSPSNKVTEKGKDVELRCDPISGHTALYWYRQSLGQGLEFLIYFQGNSAPDKSGLPSDRFSAERTGGSVSTLTIQRTQQEDSAVYLCASSFGYGTDTQYFGPGTRLTVL.

The chain uses TRBV4-1 and TRBJ2-5; D gene uncertain. The CDR3 is made up of 14 amino acids. The ends were cut back, 2 bases at V and 1 base at J, with 8 bases in the middle. Germline-derived CDR1 and CDR2 are MGHRA and YSYEKL. The CDR3 DNA reads TGCGCCAGCAGCCAACAACAAATCCAAGAGACCCAGTACTTC. It translates to CASSQQQIQETQYF.

V is TRBV20-1 and J is TRBJ2-1; D is perhaps TRBD2 (5 bases). Trimming pared 5 bases from V and 10 bases from J, leaving 15 bases between. The CDR3 is made up of 12 amino acids. Germline CDR1 DFQATT, CDR2 SNEGSKA (reference sequence). Written as DNA, the CDR3 is TGCAGTGCTCCTACTAGTTCCTACGAGCAGTTCTTC. It codes for CSAPTSSYEQFF.

The rearrangement uses TRBV6-6 and TRBJ2-3; 11 bases agree with TRBD2. The CDR3 runs 14 residues. From germline, CDR1 is MNHNY and CDR2 SVGAGI (reference sequence). Trimming cost V 8 bases and J 2 bases; bases outside gene matches: 3. The CDR3 spells CASQTSGNTDTQYF. Written as DNA, the CDR3 is TGTGCCAGCCAGACTAGCGGGAACACAGATACGCAGTATTTT.

This clonotype was picked up a small number of times. The chain links TRBV9 to TRBJ2-5; D is uncertain. The DNA end is more similar to TRBJ2-1, so the J call may be wrong. The V gene's germline CDR1 is SGDLS and CDR2 YYNGEE. CDR3 size: 15 residues. CDR3 region: CASSVDTTRQETQFF. The CDR3 DNA reads as TGTGCCAGCAGCGTAGACACGACCCGACAAGAGACCCAGTTCTTC.

This chain links TRBV5-1 with TRBJ2-7, with TRBD1 matching over 9 bases. In germline, CDR1 is SGHRS, CDR2 YFSETQ. V gave up 7 bases and J gave up 4 bases; unmatched junction bases: 6. This CDR3 is 13 amino acids long. The CDR3 loop is CASQPGTGYEQYF. The CDR3 DNA is TGCGCCAGCCAACCCGGGACAGGGTACGAGCAGTACTTC. Full variable domain (outside the CDR3, taken from reference TRBV5-1 and TRBJ2-7): KAGVTQTPRYLIKTRGQQVTLSCSPISGHRSVSWYQQTPGQGLQFLFEYFSETQRNKGNFPGRFSGRQFSNSRSEMNVSTLELGDSALYLCASQPGTGYEQYFGPGTRLTVT.

This clonotype has a handful of counts. The chain has TRBV28 and TRBJ1-6; unclear D gene. Deletions cut 4 bases from V and 9 bases from J, with 7 bases between. CDR1 and CDR2 from the germline V gene are MDHEN and SYDVKM. This CDR3 contains 12 residues. Written as DNA, the CDR3 is TGTGCCAGCAGTTACAAGGGTTCACCCCTCCACTTT. Its protein product is CASSYKGSPLHF.